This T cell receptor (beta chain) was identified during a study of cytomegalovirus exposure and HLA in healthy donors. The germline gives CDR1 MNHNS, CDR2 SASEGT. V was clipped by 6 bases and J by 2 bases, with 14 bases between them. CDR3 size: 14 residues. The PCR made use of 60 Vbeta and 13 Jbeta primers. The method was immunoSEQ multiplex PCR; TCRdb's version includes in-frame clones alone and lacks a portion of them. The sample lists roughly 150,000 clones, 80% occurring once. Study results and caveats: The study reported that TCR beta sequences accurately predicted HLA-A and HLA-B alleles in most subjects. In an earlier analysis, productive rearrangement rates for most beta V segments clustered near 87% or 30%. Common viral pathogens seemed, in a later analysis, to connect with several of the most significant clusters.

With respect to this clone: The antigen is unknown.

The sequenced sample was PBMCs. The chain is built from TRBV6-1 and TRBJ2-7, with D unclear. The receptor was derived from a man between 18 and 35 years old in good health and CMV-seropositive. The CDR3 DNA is TGTGCCAGCAGACCCGGGTCAGCCACCTACGAGCAGTACTTC. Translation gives CASRPGSATYEQYF.